The T cell receptor beta chain described here comes from a study of blood T cell repertoires in COVID-19. The trim removed 4 bases at V and 9 bases at J, leaving 11 bases unmatched. This CDR3 spans 16 amino acids. Germline CDR1 is SGHRS and CDR2 is YFSETQ. Only in-frame clones appear in the TCRdb table, and some are missing; sequencing was by immunoSEQ multiplex PCR. The data show around 70,000 clones, with around nine tenths seen just once and around 0.58% held by the top ten. The clonotype was recovered from a man between 60 and 75 years old with acute or convalescent COVID-19. The genes are TRBV5-1 and TRBJ1-6; 9 bases fit TRBD1. Material for sequencing was peripheral blood. The chain's CDR3 is CASSPHTGGELSPLHF. In nucleotides, the CDR3 is TGCGCCAGCAGCCCACACACAGGGGGCGAACTTTCACCCCTCCACTTT.